These 7 T cell receptor beta chains came from one sample sequenced in a study of CD8 T cells in ankylosing spondylitis. TCRdb reanalysed the 5' RACE reads using MiXCR and keeps one entry per CDR3 protein. The repertoire holds approximately 240,000 distinct CDR3 sequences, with about 10% as singletons. Sequenced material: blood, either unsorted or a sorted T cell fraction (not recorded which). All receptors derive from a male donor with ankylosing spondylitis or in good health (not recorded which).

In this sample, this clonotype turned up many times. The V and J genes are TRBV20-1 and TRBJ2-2; the D gene is possibly TRBD1 (6 bases). CDR1 and CDR2 (germline): DFQATT, SNEGSKA (reference sequence). The germline V and J ends were trimmed by 6 bases and 6 bases, with 20 bases remaining between them. CDR3 length: 15 amino acids. CDR3 sequence: CSATGTYAQAGELFF. The CDR3 DNA reads TGCAGTGCGACCGGGACATACGCTCAAGCCGGGGAGCTGTTTTTT.

This clonotype was observed at least ten times. The chain employs TRBV5-1 and TRBJ1-1, with D possibly TRBD1 on 5 matching bases. Germline CDR1 and CDR2: SGHRS and YFSETQ. Trimming took 0 bases from V and 1 from J, leaving 7 bases between them. CDR3 length equals 14 residues. The CDR3 reads CASSLGDRNTEAFF. For the CDR3, the DNA is TGCGCCAGCAGCTTGGGTGACAGGAACACTGAAGCTTTCTTT.

This clonotype came up many times. V is TRBV5-6 and J is TRBJ2-5; D unclear. V shed 1 base and J shed 4 bases, with 11 bases lying between them. This CDR3 is built from 14 residues. Germline V gene sequence: CDR1 SGHDT, CDR2 YYEEEE. The CDR3, as DNA: TGTGCCAGCAGCTTGAACGCCCCCAGAGAGACCCAGTACTTC. Translating gives CASSLNAPRETQYF.

Concerning this clonotype itself: A single base separates this from a much larger clone, so it may be a read error. V is TRBV19 and J is TRBJ1-5, with D perhaps matching TRBD1 (6 bases). CDR3 length equals 15 residues. The V end was cut by 4 bases, the J end by 2 bases, with 12 bases between. The germline CDR1 and CDR2 sequences are LNHDA and SQIVND (reference sequence). For the CDR3, the DNA is TGTGCCAGTAGTACACAGGGAGGCGGCAATCAGCCCCAGCATTTT. It yields the protein CASSTQGGGNQPQHF.

This clonotype was recorded many times. This chain links TRBV12-3 or TRBV12-4 with TRBJ2-7; D remains unclear. Trimming took off 5 bases at V and 7 bases at J, with 9 bases between the two ends. The CDR3 spans 11 residues. In nucleotides, the CDR3 is TGTGCCAGCAGTCTCCTATCTGAGCAGTACTTC. Protein sequence: CASSLLSEQYF.

This clonotype showed up many times. This chain joins TRBV9 and TRBJ2-3; no firm D call. V shed 0 bases and J shed 6 bases, with 8 bases lying between them. The CDR3 runs 13 residues. CDR1 and CDR2 from the germline V gene are SGDLS and YYNGEE. The DNA of the CDR3 is TGTGCCAGCAGCGTAGACCCTTCGGATACGCAGTATTTT. This translates into CASSVDPSDTQYF. The entire variable domain, with the rest obtained from reference TRBV9 and TRBJ2-3, is as follows: DSGVTQTPKHLITATGQRVTLRCSPRSGDLSVYWYQQSLDQGLQFLIQYYNGEERAKGNILERFSAQQFPDLHSELNLSSLELGDSALYFCASSVDPSDTQYFGPGTRLTVL.

At least ten counts were recorded for this clonotype. The chain combines TRBV4-1 with TRBJ2-3, with D uncertain. Looked up from germline, CDR1 is MGHRA and CDR2 is YSYEKL. The ends were cut back, 0 bases at V and 6 bases at J, with 7 bases in the middle. The CDR3 totals 13 residues. In DNA, the CDR3 is TGCGCCAGCAGCCAAGATCCCGTGGATACGCAGTATTTT. Its protein is CASSQDPVDTQYF.